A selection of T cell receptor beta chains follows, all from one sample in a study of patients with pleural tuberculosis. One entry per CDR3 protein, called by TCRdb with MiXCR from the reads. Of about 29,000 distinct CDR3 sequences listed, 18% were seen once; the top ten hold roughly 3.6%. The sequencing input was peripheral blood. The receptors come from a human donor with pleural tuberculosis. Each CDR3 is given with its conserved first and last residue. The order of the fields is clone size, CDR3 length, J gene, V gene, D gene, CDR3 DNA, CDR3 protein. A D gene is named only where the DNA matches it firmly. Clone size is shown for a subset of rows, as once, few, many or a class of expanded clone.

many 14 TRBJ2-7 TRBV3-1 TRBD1 TGTGCCAGCAGCCTACGGGACAGGGGCTACGAGCAGTACTTC CASSLRDRGYEQYF
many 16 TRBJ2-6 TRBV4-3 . TGCGCCAGCAGCCAAGGGGAGGTCTCTGGGGCCAACGTCCTGACTTTC CASSQGEVSGANVLTF
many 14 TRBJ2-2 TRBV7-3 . TGTGCCAGCAGCCACGGGACTCAAACCGGGGAGCTGTTTTTT CASSHGTQTGELFF
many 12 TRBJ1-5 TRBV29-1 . TGCAGCGTTGCCGACAGTAATCAGCCCCAGCATTTT CSVADSNQPQHF
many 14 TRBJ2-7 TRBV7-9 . TGTGCCAGCAGCCCGCCGGGGTCGACCTACGAGCAGTACTTC CASSPPGSTYEQYF
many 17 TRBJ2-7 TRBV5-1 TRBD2 TGCGCCAGCAGCTTGTCTAGCGGGAGGTTGATGGTTGGCGAGCAGTACTTC CASSLSSGRLMVGEQYF
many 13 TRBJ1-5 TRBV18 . TGTGCCAGCTCCCCTTCAGGGGCCGGGCTCCAGCATTTT CASSPSGAGLQHF
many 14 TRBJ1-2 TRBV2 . TGTGCCAGCAGGTTGGACACCCTATCCTATCGCTACACCTTC CASRLDTLSYRYTF
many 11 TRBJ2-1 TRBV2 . TGTGCCAGCAAGACAGTTAATGAGCAGTTCTTC CASKTVNEQFF
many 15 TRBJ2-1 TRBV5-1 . TGCGCCAGCAGCTCGTTTGCCGAAGGGGTCAATGAGCAGTTCTTC CASSSFAEGVNEQFF
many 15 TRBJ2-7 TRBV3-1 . TGTGCCAGCAGCCCAGCACAGGGGAGGACCTACGAGCAGTACTTC CASSPAQGRTYEQYF
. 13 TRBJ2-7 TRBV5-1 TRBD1 TGCGCCAGCAGTTTACAGGGGATCCACGAGCAGTACTTC CASSLQGIHEQYF
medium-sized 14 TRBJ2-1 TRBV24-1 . TGTGCCACCAGTGATCCCAGACAGTACAATGAGCAGTTCTTC CATSDPRQYNEQFF
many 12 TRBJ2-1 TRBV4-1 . TGCGCCAGCAGCCAAGATGGAAGTGAGCAGTTCTTC CASSQDGSEQFF
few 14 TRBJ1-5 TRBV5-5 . TGTGCCAGCAGCTTGTGGGATAGCAATCAGCCCCAGCATTTT CASSLWDSNQPQHF
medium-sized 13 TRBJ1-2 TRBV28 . TGTGCCAGCAGTCTCGGGATTAACTATGGCTACACCTTC CASSLGINYGYTF
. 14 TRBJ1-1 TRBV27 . TGTGCCAGCAGTTTGAACACCACGAACACTGAAGCTTTCTTT CASSLNTTNTEAFF
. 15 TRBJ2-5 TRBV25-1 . TGTGCCAGCAGTGCCCACCTCCTACTGGCAGAGACCCAGTACTTC CASSAHLLLAETQYF
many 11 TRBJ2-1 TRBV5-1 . TGCGCCAGCAGCTTGATGGAGGAGCAGTTCTTC CASSLMEEQFF
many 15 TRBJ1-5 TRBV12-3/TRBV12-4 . TGTGCCAGCAAAAAAGAGGGCCTAACCTCTCAGCCCCAGCATTTT CASKKEGLTSQPQHF
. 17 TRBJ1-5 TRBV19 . TGTTCCAGTGTATCGGCGCGGGGTCCGGGGGTGGATCAGCCCCAGCATTTT CSSVSARGPGVDQPQHF
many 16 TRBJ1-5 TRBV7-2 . TGTGCCAGCAGCTTAGTCGGTGGTGGCAGCGATCAGCCCCAGCATTTT CASSLVGGGSDQPQHF
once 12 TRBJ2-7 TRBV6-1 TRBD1 TGTGCCACTGGACAGGGGGCATCCGAGCAGTACTTC CATGQGASEQYF
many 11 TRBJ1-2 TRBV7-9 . TGTGCCAGCAGCCAAAGCGGTGGCTACACCTTC CASSQSGGYTF